This T cell receptor (beta chain) is drawn from a study of cytomegalovirus exposure and HLA in healthy donors. 60 Vbeta and 13 Jbeta primers were used in PCR. Clones were read by immunoSEQ multiplex PCR, and TCRdb kept only the in-frame ones, dropping some. The data contain about 160,000 clones, around 69% of them singletons. The receptor was isolated from a woman under 40 in good health and CMV-seronegative. Sequenced material: PBMCs.

The CDR3 DNA reads as TGTGCCAGCAGTGAAGCGCCCCCAGGGGCTGGGTGGACTTTCTTT. It encodes CASSEAPPGAGWTFF. The J gene is TRBJ1-1, the V gene TRBV2, with a possible D match to TRBD1 (6 bases). V lost 0 bases, J lost 12 bases, and 20 bases lay in between. CDR1 and CDR2 (germline): SNHLY, FYNNEI. CDR3 length: 15 amino acids. The variable domain in full, with the rest retrieved from reference TRBV2 and TRBJ1-1, is EPEVTQTPSHQVTQMGQEVILRCVPISNHLYFYWYRQILGQKVEFLVSFYNNEISEKSEIFDDQFSVERPDGSNFTLKIRSTKLEDSAMYFCASSEAPPGAGWTFFGQGTRLTVV.